The 7 T cell receptor beta chains in this list originate from one sample, sequenced in a study of cytomegalovirus exposure and HLA in healthy donors (dated by TCRdb to between 2016 and 2019). The library was generated by the immunoSEQ multiplex PCR assay. For the multiplex PCR, a mixture combining 60 forward primers for TCR Vbeta segments and 13 reverse primers for TCR Jbeta segments was used. The table was pulled from immuneACCESS by TCRdb, which kept in-frame rearrangements only. Such tables lose some clones; where checked, under half of the loss comes from unresolved V genes, and the rest has no known cause. For this sample there are under 200,000 clones; around 90% appear just once. The leading ten clones occupy 1.1% of the sample. Sequenced sample: PBMCs. All receptors derive from a boy aged 2 to 10 in good health and CMV-seronegative.

The V call is TRBV5-1, the J call TRBJ2-7; TRBD1 matches 9 bases. J gave up 2 bases and V 2 bases, and 5 bases lay outside the gene matches. Germline values: CDR1 SGHRS, CDR2 YFSETQ. This CDR3 contains 15 residues. The CDR3: CASSLGQGNPYEQYF. The CDR3 DNA follows: TGCGCCAGCAGCTTAGGACAGGGGAACCCCTACGAGCAGTACTTC.

Turning to this clone: The junction differs from germline at one of its ends, possibly a read error. V usage is TRBV28 and J usage is TRBJ1-1; D remains unclear. CDR3 length: 12 residues. CDR1 is MDHEN and CDR2 is SYDVKM in the germline V gene. The CDR3 DNA follows: TGTGCCAGCAGGGCCCAGAACGCTGAAGCTTTCTTT. Translating it yields CASRAQNAEAFF.

J is TRBJ2-3 and V is TRBV9, with 10 bases that match TRBD2. The CDR3 has 16 amino acids. V shed 3 bases and J 4 bases; nucleotides not matched to a gene: 8. Germline assignment: CDR1 SGDLS and CDR2 YYNGEE. The CDR3 DNA reads TGTGCCAGCAGCGATACGCCTAGCGGGAGAGCAGATACGCAGTATTTT. It specifies CASSDTPSGRADTQYF.

Concerning this clone: The junction departs from the called germline gene at one end, perhaps through a read error. This rearrangement joins TRBV7-9 to TRBJ1-2; possible D gene TRBD1, 5 bases. The CDR3 consists of 15 residues. Germline V gene lookup returns CDR1 SEHNR and CDR2 FQNEAQ (reference sequence). CDR3 nucleotide sequence: TGTGCCAGCAGCTTAGGTGTCAGCTCCCCGCGGGGCTGCACCTTC. Its translation is CASSLGVSSPRGCTF.

The chain joins TRBV9 to TRBJ2-7; 9 bases agree with TRBD2. This CDR3 spans 14 amino acids. The germline V gene has CDR1 SGDLS and CDR2 YYNGEE. V trimming: 4 bases; J trimming: 5 bases; junction bases outside the gene matches: 7. CDR3 in DNA: TGTGCCAGCAGCTATACCGGGACTAGCCACGAGCAGTACTTC. Protein product: CASSYTGTSHEQYF.

V usage is TRBV28 and J usage is TRBJ2-1, with TRBD1 as a possible D gene (6 bases). The CDR3 spans 15 residues. The V gene lost 8 bases and the J gene lost 5 bases, with 19 bases spanning the gap. Germline V gene data show CDR1 as MDHEN and CDR2 as SYDVKM. CDR3 sequence reads: CASSPRTVTNNEQFF. CDR3 sequence (DNA): TGTGCCAGCTCCCCAAGGACAGTAACCAACAATGAGCAGTTCTTC.

The table lists this clone with a few counts. The V and J genes are TRBV27 and TRBJ2-5; 9 bases are a match to TRBD2. CDR1 and CDR2 from the germline V gene are MNHEY and SMNVEV (reference sequence). The CDR3 runs 16 residues. The ends lost 6 bases at V and 4 bases at J; junction bases unmatched: 12. The DNA for the CDR3 is TGTGCCAGCAGCCGCGGGACTAGCTGGGTTTCAGAGACCCAGTACTTC. It is translated as CASSRGTSWVSETQYF.